The 19 T cell receptor beta chains reported below all come from one sample, sequenced in a study. TCRdb analysed the RT-PCR reads with MiXCR anew, one entry per CDR3 protein. The profile shows more than 550,000 distinct CDR3 sequences, 14% of them singletons. Sequencing was carried out using memory CD4+ T cells from blood. The receptors originated from a female donor in good health, serving as a healthy control.

This clonotype was recorded at least ten times. DNA of the CDR3: TGTGCCACCTGGTATGACGAGCGGGATTCCAACGAGCAGTACTTC. Amino acid sequence: CATWYDERDSNEQYF. V is TRBV10-3 and J is TRBJ2-7, with 7 bases fitting TRBD2. CDR1 ENHRY and CDR2 SYGVKD come from the germline V gene. This CDR3 region has 15 residues. The V gene end was trimmed by 10 bases and the J gene end by 5 bases; junction bases not matched to a gene: 17.

The chain uses TRBV20-1 and TRBJ1-3; no firm D call. Germline V CDR1 and CDR2: DFQATT, SNEGSKA (reference sequence). The ends were cut back, 4 bases at V and 2 bases at J, with 6 bases in the middle. The CDR3 extends over 12 amino acids. The chain's CDR3 is CSAKYPGNTIYF. The CDR3 region has the DNA TGCAGTGCTAAATATCCTGGAAACACCATATATTTT.

The chain employs TRBV24-1 and TRBJ2-5; D is possibly TRBD1 or TRBD2 (5 bases each). V gave up 2 bases and J gave up 1 base, with 10 bases separating them. Germline loops: CDR1 KGHDR, CDR2 SFDVKD. The CDR3 covers 15 residues. This CDR3 reads CATSDSGALQETQYF. As DNA, the CDR3 is TGTGCCACCAGTGATTCCGGGGCCCTCCAAGAGACCCAGTACTTC.

This clonotype was seen ten or more times. The chain employs TRBV12-3 or TRBV12-4 and TRBJ2-7; D uncertain. The CDR3 covers 14 residues. Trimming cost V 2 bases and J 1 base, with 9 bases left between them. The CDR3 coding sequence is TGTGCCAGCAGTTTACTTACAGATTCCTACGAGCAGTACTTC. Amino acid sequence: CASSLLTDSYEQYF.

The V and J genes are TRBV11-2 and TRBJ2-2; TRBD1 is a possible D gene (6 bases). Trimming left V 5 bases short and J 5 bases short, with 24 bases between. The CDR3 consists of 18 residues. The germline gives CDR1 SGHAT, CDR2 FQNNGV. As DNA, the CDR3 is TGTGCCAGCAGCCCGGAGGCCCCCTTACAGGGATGGACCGGGGAGCTGTTTTTT. It specifies CASSPEAPLQGWTGELFF. The full variable domain, rest sourced from reference TRBV11-2 and TRBJ2-2, is EAGVAQSPRYKIIEKRQSVAFWCNPISGHATLYWYQQILGQGPKLLIQFQNNGVVDDSQLPKDRFSAERLKGVDSTLKIQPAKLEDSAVYLCASSPEAPLQGWTGELFFGEGSRLTVL.

This clonotype has a handful of counts. The J gene is TRBJ2-2, the V gene TRBV30, with 7 positions matching TRBD1. Per germline, CDR1 GTSNPN and CDR2 SVGIG (reference sequence). V trimming: 4 bases; J trimming: 3 bases; junction bases outside the gene matches: 8. The CDR3 totals 15 residues. The CDR3 sequence is CAWIPGRGYTGELFF. CDR3 nucleotides: TGTGCCTGGATCCCCGGCAGGGGGTACACCGGGGAGCTGTTTTTT.

This clonotype was seen a handful of times. This sequence joins TRBV5-1 and TRBJ1-3, with 12 bases lining up with TRBD1. The CDR3 length is 20 residues. The junction had 19 bases not matched to a gene; V was cut back by 4 bases and J by 5 bases. Germline CDR1 reads SGHRS; CDR2 reads YFSETQ. Written as DNA, the CDR3 is TGCGCCAGCAGCCCCGGGACAGGGGGCAGCTTTATGCTCTTAAGAAACACCATATATTTT. Translated, it gives CASSPGTGGSFMLLRNTIYF.

This sequence joins TRBV20-1 and TRBJ2-1; maybe TRBD2 (6 bases). V gave up 6 bases and J gave up 3 bases, with 21 bases separating them. The germline V gene has CDR1 DFQATT and CDR2 SNEGSKA (reference sequence). There are 16 residues in the CDR3. CDR3 sequence: CSATRGSGPSYNEQFF. The CDR3 DNA reads TGCAGTGCCACCCGGGGTAGCGGACCAAGCTACAATGAGCAGTTCTTC.

J is TRBJ2-2 and V is TRBV9, with 8 nucleotides matching TRBD2. Germline loops: CDR1 SGDLS, CDR2 YYNGEE. The CDR3 spans 15 residues. The ends lost 0 bases at V and 9 bases at J; junction bases unmatched: 7. For the CDR3, the DNA is TGTGCCAGCAGCGTAGTAGCTCGGGAGGGCCGGGAGCTGTTTTTT. It is translated as CASSVVAREGRELFF.

The V gene is TRBV5-5, the J gene TRBJ1-2; D call uncertain. The CDR3 runs to 15 residues. V dropped 1 base and J dropped 2 bases, with 12 bases sitting between them. Germline V gives CDR1 SGHKS, CDR2 YYEKEE (reference sequence). CDR3 sequence: CASSLSPSENYGYTF. The DNA for the CDR3 is TGTGCCAGCAGCTTGAGCCCCAGTGAGAACTATGGCTACACCTTC.

The chain employs TRBV5-1 and TRBJ2-2; D possibly corresponds to TRBD2 (5 bases). Germline CDR1 and CDR2: SGHRS and YFSETQ. V was clipped by 4 bases and J by 3 bases, with 13 bases between them. The CDR3 spans 15 residues. The CDR3 DNA is TGCGCCAGCAGCCGCGATGTGAGGGACACCGGGGAGCTGTTTTTT. It is translated as CASSRDVRDTGELFF.

This clonotype has a single count. The gene calls are TRBV2 and TRBJ2-5; D unclear. CDR3 length equals 13 residues. V lost 7 bases and J 5 bases, leaving 14 bases between the germline ends. Germline V gene sequence: CDR1 SNHLY, CDR2 FYNNEI. For the CDR3, the DNA is TGTGCCAGCACACGGCATCCTCGGGAGACCCAGTACTTC. Its protein is CASTRHPRETQYF.

This chain joins TRBV5-1 and TRBJ2-3, with a tentative D call TRBD1 (5 bases). CDR3 length equals 14 residues. Germline lookup yields CDR1 SGHRS and CDR2 YFSETQ. V lost 3 bases and J lost 4, with 12 bases in between. In DNA, the CDR3 is TGCGCCAGCAGCTCCCAGGGTTCTTCAGATACGCAGTATTTT. It translates to CASSSQGSSDTQYF.

The chain is built from TRBV12-3 or TRBV12-4 and TRBJ1-1, with D maybe TRBD1 (5 bases). This CDR3 comprises 15 residues. V lost 4 bases to trimming and J lost 2 bases, with 14 bases between them. The CDR3 is CASSSPWTLNTEAFF. The CDR3 DNA reads as TGTGCCAGCAGTTCCCCCTGGACACTCAACACTGAAGCTTTCTTT.

This clonotype was counted between two and nine times. The chain recombines TRBV5-6 with TRBJ1-6, with a weak D call TRBD1 (5 bases). In germline, CDR1 is SGHDT, CDR2 YYEEEE. The CDR3 totals 14 residues. V lost 6 bases to trimming and J lost 5 bases, with 12 bases between them. The CDR3 region is CASTRTTNNSPLHF. Written as DNA, the CDR3 is TGTGCCAGCACGAGGACAACTAATAATTCACCCCTCCACTTT. Full variable domain (remainder filled in from reference TRBV5-6 and TRBJ1-6): DAGVTQSPTHLIKTRGQQVTLRCSPKSGHDTVSWYQQALGQGPQFIFQYYEEEERQRGNFPDRFSGHQFPNYSSELNVNALLLGDSALYLCASTRTTNNSPLHFGNGTRLTVT.

This clonotype was counted ten times or more. The rearrangement joins TRBV4-2 to TRBJ1-1, with D possibly TRBD1 on 5 matching bases. There are 16 residues in the CDR3. The germline V and J ends were trimmed by 0 bases and 1 base, with 12 bases remaining between them. CDR1 LGHNA and CDR2 YNFKEQ come from the germline V gene. The CDR3 DNA follows: TGTGCCAGCAGCCAAGACCCCCAGGGCGGGAACACTGAAGCTTTCTTT. It translates to CASSQDPQGGNTEAFF.

The table lists this clonotype with many counts. V is TRBV6-2 or TRBV6-3 and J is TRBJ2-5, with D perhaps being TRBD1 or TRBD2 (5 bases each). The CDR3 runs 15 residues. V lost 6 bases, J lost 2 bases, and 16 bases lay in between. Germline V gene lookup returns CDR1 MNHEY and CDR2 SVGEGT. CDR3 DNA sequence: TGTGCCAGCAGCCACCGAGGTTGGGGGCAAGAGACCCAGTACTTC. Translated: CASSHRGWGQETQYF.

This clonotype has only a few counts. V usage is TRBV20-1 and J usage is TRBJ2-3, with D perhaps matching TRBD1 or TRBD2 (5 bases each). CDR1 and CDR2 (germline): DFQATT, SNEGSKA (reference sequence). This CDR3 is 16 amino acids long. Trimming cost V 3 bases and J 0 bases, with 16 bases left between them. The CDR3 DNA is TGCAGTGCTAGTCCCGAAGGGACGAGGAGCACAGATACGCAGTATTTT. Translated: CSASPEGTRSTDTQYF.

This clonotype came up many times. The chain carries TRBV27 and TRBJ2-1; 12 nucleotides align to TRBD2. Germline assignment: CDR1 MNHEY and CDR2 SMNVEV (reference sequence). The CDR3 contains 16 residues. The trim removed 7 bases at V and 8 bases at J, leaving 12 bases unmatched. CDR3 DNA sequence: TGTGCCAGCACCCGGGGACTAGCGGGTCGATGGGATGAGCAGTTCTTC. Translating gives CASTRGLAGRWDEQFF.